This TCR beta chain stems from a study of cytomegalovirus exposure and HLA in healthy donors. Study as a whole: In an earlier analysis, 95 million to 140 million unique TCR beta sequences were found from some 170 million T cells. Study-wide results and caveats: Upon later analysis, HLA-associated TCR beta chains proved more clonally expanded than other, equally common chains. V- and J-gene trimming of TCR beta was linked (in a later analysis) to a missense DCLRE1C variant.

PCR amplification relied on 60 Vbeta primers (plus 13 Jbeta primers). As handled by the study authors: An analysis that came later counted approximately 76 million unique TCR beta chains, about 10 million shared. Repertoires were generated with immunoSEQ multiplex PCR, while TCRdb's copy carries only in-frame clones and drops some. V, J and clone size reflect that table, while D and trimming were determined from the DNA. The sample has about 210,000 clones, 75% to 80% seen once. This CDR3 is 13 amino acids long. Germline assignment: CDR1 ENHRY and CDR2 SYGVKD. Deletions cut 3 bases from V and 3 bases from J, with 7 bases between. With respect to this clone: What it binds is unknown.

The clonotype was recovered from a male donor in good health and CMV-seronegative. Sequenced material: PBMCs. V is TRBV10-3 and J is TRBJ2-3; D unclear. CDR3 nucleotides: TGTGCCATCAGTGATTCCGGGACAGATACGCAGTATTTT. It is translated as CAISDSGTDTQYF.